Listed below are T cell receptor beta chains from one sample, sequenced in a study of T-cell memory formation after mild COVID-19. In TCRdb, the 5' RACE reads were re-called with MiXCR into one record per CDR3 protein. Of a few hundred thousand distinct CDR3 sequences listed, more than 15% are singletons. The sequencing sample was made of PBMCs or a T cell subset sorted from them (not recorded which). The origin of the receptors is a man aged 18 to 30 who had mild COVID-19 (a few samples of this study predate the infection). Cell type and time point are not known. Each CDR3 is given without its conserved first and last residue. The D gene is left open where the match is weak. Where a row states a size, it is once, few, many or the class of an expanded clone; other rows omit it.

CDR3: ASSLMPGQKYNEQF; D: TRBD1; V: TRBV7-8; size: once
CDR3: ASGLSSNEQF; D: -; V: TRBV5-1; size: -
CDR3: AIGADTQY; D: -; V: TRBV28; size: -
CDR3: ASSPRLAGQY; D: TRBD2; V: TRBV12-3/TRBV12-4; size: -
CDR3: ASSPASRTWGLGYGYT; D: -; V: TRBV21-1; size: -
CDR3: ASSLAQEPDTQY; D: -; V: TRBV7-2; size: few
CDR3: ASSLALAVNTEAF; D: -; V: TRBV5-1; size: -
CDR3: AISDGPGGMNTEAF; D: TRBD1; V: TRBV10-3; size: -
CDR3: ASSSGTEGETQY; D: -; V: TRBV5-1; size: few
CDR3: ASSFLASRAEQF; D: -; V: TRBV7-9; size: -